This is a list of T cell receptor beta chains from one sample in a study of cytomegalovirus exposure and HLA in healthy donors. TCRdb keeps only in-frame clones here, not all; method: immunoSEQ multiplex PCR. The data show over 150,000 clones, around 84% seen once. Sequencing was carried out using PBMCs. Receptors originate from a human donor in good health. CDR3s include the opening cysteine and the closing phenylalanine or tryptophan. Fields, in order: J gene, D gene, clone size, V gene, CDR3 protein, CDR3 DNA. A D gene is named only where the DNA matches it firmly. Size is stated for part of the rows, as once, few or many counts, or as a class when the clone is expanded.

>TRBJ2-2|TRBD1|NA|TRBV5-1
CASSTNTGDTGELFF
TGCGCCAGCAGCACAAATACAGGGGACACCGGGGAGCTGTTTTTT
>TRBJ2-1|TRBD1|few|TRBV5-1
CASSSTQGASTYNEQFF
TGCGCCAGCAGCTCTACACAGGGGGCTAGCACCTACAATGAGCAGTTCTTC
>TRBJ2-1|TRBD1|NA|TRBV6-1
CASPRGPDYNEQFF
TGTGCCAGCCCGAGGGGGCCGGATTACAATGAGCAGTTCTTC
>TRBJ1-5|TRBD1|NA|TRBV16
CASRAIIGQGANQPQHF
TGTGCCAGCAGGGCAATCATAGGACAGGGGGCCAATCAGCCCCAGCATTTT
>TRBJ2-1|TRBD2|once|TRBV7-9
CASSLAPGLAANEQFF
TGTGCCAGCAGCTTAGCGCCGGGACTAGCGGCCAATGAGCAGTTCTTC
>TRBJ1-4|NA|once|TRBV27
CASSNQGNEKLFF
TGTGCCAGCAGTAACCAGGGTAATGAAAAACTGTTTTTT
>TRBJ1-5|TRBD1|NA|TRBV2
CASRGTGFSNQPQHF
TGTGCCAGCAGGGGGACAGGGTTTAGCAATCAGCCCCAGCATTTT
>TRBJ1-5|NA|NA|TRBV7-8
CASSRQVNQPQHF
TGTGCCAGCAGCCGACAGGTCAATCAGCCCCAGCATTTT
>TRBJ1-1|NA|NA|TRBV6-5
CASSRLDTEAFF
TGTGCCAGCAGTCGGTTGGACACTGAAGCTTTCTTT
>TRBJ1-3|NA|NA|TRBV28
CASRSPSPTGLGNTIYF
TGTGCCAGCAGATCCCCTTCCCCCACAGGGCTTGGAAACACCATATATTTT
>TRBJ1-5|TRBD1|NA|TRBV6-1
CASSEVQAQGAQHF
TGTGCCAGCAGTGAAGTACAGGCTCAGGGGGCCCAGCATTTT
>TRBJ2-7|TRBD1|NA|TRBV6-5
CASSYRDRVGEQYF
TGTGCCAGCAGTTATCGGGACAGGGTGGGCGAGCAGTACTTC
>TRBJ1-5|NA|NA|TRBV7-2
CASSGAWAGQPQHF
TGTGCCAGCAGCGGCGCCTGGGCAGGACAGCCCCAGCATTTT
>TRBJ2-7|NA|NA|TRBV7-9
CASSLRPALSPTSGEQYF
TGTGCCAGCAGCTTAAGGCCAGCCCTATCTCCTACTTCAGGCGAGCAGTACTTC
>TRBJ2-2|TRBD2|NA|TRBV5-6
CASSRLAAWDTGELFF
TGTGCCAGCAGCCGACTAGCGGCATGGGACACCGGGGAGCTGTTTTTT
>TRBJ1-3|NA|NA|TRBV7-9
CASSAGGQSSGNTIYF
TGTGCCAGCAGCGCGGGGGGCCAGAGCTCTGGAAACACCATATATTTT
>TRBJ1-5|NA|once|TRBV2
CASGGGGGGQPQHF
TGTGCCAGCGGGGGAGGGGGGGGCGGTCAGCCCCAGCATTTT
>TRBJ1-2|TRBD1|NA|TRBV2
CASSGQGVNYGYTF
TGTGCCAGCAGCGGACAGGGGGTTAACTATGGCTACACCTTC
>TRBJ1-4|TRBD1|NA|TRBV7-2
CASSRDRGDEKLFF
TGTGCCAGCAGTCGGGACAGGGGGGATGAAAAACTGTTTTTT
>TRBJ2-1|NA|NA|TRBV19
CASSAGTYNEQFF
TGTGCCAGTAGTGCAGGGACCTACAATGAGCAGTTCTTC
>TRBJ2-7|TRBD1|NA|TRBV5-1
CASSVDRGWYEQYF
TGCGCCAGCAGCGTGGACAGGGGGTGGTACGAGCAGTACTTC
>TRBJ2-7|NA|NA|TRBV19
CASSTGYEQYF
TGTGCCAGTAGTACGGGTTACGAGCAGTACTTC
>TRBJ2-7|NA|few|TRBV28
CASRRRFEQYF
TGTGCCAGCAGGCGCCGTTTTGAGCAGTACTTC
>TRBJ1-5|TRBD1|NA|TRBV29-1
CSVKDRVEQPQHF
TGCAGCGTTAAGGACAGGGTCGAACAGCCCCAGCATTTT
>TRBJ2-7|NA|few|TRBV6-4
CASSAEPSAFSYEQYF
TGTGCCAGCAGTGCCGAACCTAGCGCCTTCTCCTACGAGCAGTACTTC
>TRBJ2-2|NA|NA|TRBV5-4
CASSPRDRSNTGELFF
TGTGCCAGCAGCCCTAGAGACAGGAGCAACACCGGGGAGCTGTTTTTT
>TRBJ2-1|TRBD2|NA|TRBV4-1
CASSYPAGVGNEQFF
TGCGCCAGCAGCTACCCAGCGGGAGTGGGGAATGAGCAGTTCTTC
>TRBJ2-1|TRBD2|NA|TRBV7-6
CASSVSLAGEGEQFF
TGTGCCAGCAGCGTTAGTCTAGCGGGAGAGGGTGAGCAGTTCTTC
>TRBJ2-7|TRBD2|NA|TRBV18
CASSPRLAGAYEQYF
TGTGCCAGCTCACCACGACTAGCGGGAGCGTACGAGCAGTACTTC
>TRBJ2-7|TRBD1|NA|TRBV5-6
CASSLQGTGAYEQYF
TGTGCCAGCAGCTTACAAGGGACAGGAGCCTACGAGCAGTACTTC
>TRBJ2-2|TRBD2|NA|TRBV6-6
CASSLGGNFAGELFF
TGTGCCAGCAGTCTCGGGGGGAACTTCGCCGGGGAGCTGTTTTTT
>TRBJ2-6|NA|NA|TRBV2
CASSFSRASGANVLTF
TGTGCCAGCAGTTTTAGCAGAGCCTCTGGGGCCAACGTCCTGACTTTC
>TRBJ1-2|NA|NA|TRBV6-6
CAASGSPIGYTF
TGTGCCGCATCGGGTTCCCCTATCGGGTACACCTTC
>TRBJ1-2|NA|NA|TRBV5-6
CASSPGDYGYTF
TGTGCCAGCAGCCCGGGAGACTATGGCTACACCTTC
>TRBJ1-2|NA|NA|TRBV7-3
CASSPTPRQASGYTF
TGTGCCAGCAGCCCCACCCCCCGACAGGCTAGTGGCTACACCTTC
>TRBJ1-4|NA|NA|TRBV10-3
CAISGQASNEKLFF
TGTGCCATCAGTGGACAGGCCAGTAATGAAAAACTGTTTTTT
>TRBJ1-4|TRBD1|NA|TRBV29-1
CSATKLWTGGNEKLFF
TGCAGCGCCACCAAATTATGGACAGGGGGTAATGAAAAACTGTTTTTT
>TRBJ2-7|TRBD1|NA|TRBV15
CATSTRTGTAYEQYF
TGTGCCACCAGCACTCGGACAGGTACAGCCTACGAGCAGTACTTC
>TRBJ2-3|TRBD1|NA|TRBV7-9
CALQGALHTDTQYF
TGTGCCCTGCAGGGGGCACTTCATACAGATACGCAGTATTTT
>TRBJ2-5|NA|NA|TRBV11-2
CASSFDRSSETQYF
TGTGCCAGCAGCTTTGACAGGAGTAGTGAGACCCAGTACTTC